Following are 27 T cell receptor beta chains from one sample sequenced in a study of long-term antiretroviral therapy in people with HIV. Survey-level immunoSEQ v3.0 assays were run. The assay was immunoSEQ multiplex PCR, and TCRdb's table has in-frame clones only and misses some. Of under 30,000 clones listed, around 81% are singletons. The sequencing here drew on unsorted PBMCs, taken at the start of antiretroviral therapy, before treatment. These receptor sequences come from a woman younger than 35 with HIV.

The chain uses TRBV10-3 and TRBJ2-7; 10 nucleotides agree with TRBD2. Germline V CDR1 and CDR2: ENHRY, SYGVKD. J was trimmed by 2 bases and V by 2 bases; bases with no gene match: 6. The CDR3 spans 16 residues. The CDR3, as DNA: TGTGCCATCAGTGAGGCTAGCGGGGGTCATGCCTACGAGCAGTACTTC. It encodes CAISEASGGHAYEQYF.

The table lists this clone with a few counts. V gene TRBV5-1 combines with J gene TRBJ2-7; D gene uncertain. This CDR3 is built from 14 residues. From germline, CDR1 is SGHRS and CDR2 YFSETQ. Trimming shortened V by 4 bases and J by 5 bases, and 16 bases separated the two germline ends. CDR3 bases: TGCGCCAGCAGCATTCCCCTAACCCCCAACGAGCAGTACTTC. Protein product: CASSIPLTPNEQYF. Using reference TRBV5-1 and TRBJ2-7 for the parts outside the CDR3, the full variable domain is KAGVTQTPRYLIKTRGQQVTLSCSPISGHRSVSWYQQTPGQGLQFLFEYFSETQRNKGNFPGRFSGRQFSNSRSEMNVSTLELGDSALYLCASSIPLTPNEQYFGPGTRLTVT.

The CDR3 sequence is CASSLATDRDDTQYF. For the CDR3, the DNA is TGTGCCAGCAGCTTAGCGACGGACAGGGACGATACGCAGTATTTT. This chain joins TRBV7-9 and TRBJ2-3; TRBD1 aligns across 8 bases. CDR1 and CDR2 from the germline V gene are SEHNR and FQNEAQ (reference sequence). The CDR3 runs 15 residues. V trimming: 0 bases; J trimming: 6 bases; junction bases outside the gene matches: 5.

This rearrangement joins TRBV7-2 to TRBJ2-2; TRBD1 is a possible D gene (6 bases). The CDR3 has 15 amino acids. The germline V gene encodes CDR1 SGHTA and CDR2 FQGNSA. V lost 2 bases, J lost 4 bases, and 11 bases lay in between. CDR3 amino acids: CASSLRQGSTGELFF. CDR3 sequence (DNA): TGTGCCAGCAGCTTACGGCAGGGGAGCACCGGGGAGCTGTTTTTT.

This chain links TRBV6-5 with TRBJ2-3; 10 bases are shared with TRBD2. CDR1 MNHEY and CDR2 SVGAGI come from the germline V gene. V lost 2 bases to trimming and J lost 5 bases; unmatched junction nucleotides: 4. The CDR3 runs 15 residues. As DNA, the CDR3 is TGTGCCAGCAGTTACACTAGCGGGGCCAGAGATACGCAGTATTTT. This sequence encodes CASSYTSGARDTQYF.

The J gene is TRBJ1-2, the V gene TRBV7-9; D might be TRBD1 (5 bases). V dropped 3 bases and J dropped 7 bases, with 12 bases sitting between them. Germline V gene data show CDR1 as SEHNR and CDR2 as FQNEAQ (reference sequence). CDR3 length equals 13 residues. The CDR3 DNA reads TGTGCCAGCAGCTTTGTAGGCAGGGCTGGCTACACCTTC. It translates to CASSFVGRAGYTF.

J is TRBJ1-5 and V is TRBV6-1; a possible D gene is TRBD1 (5 bases). Looked up from germline, CDR1 is MNHNS and CDR2 is SASEGT. V was trimmed by 3 bases and J by 5 bases, leaving 14 bases between them. CDR3 length: 15 amino acids. The CDR3 DNA sequence: TGTGCCAGCAGTGATGGGGCCATATGGGATCAGCCCCAGCATTTT. Its translation: CASSDGAIWDQPQHF.

The chain has TRBV6-5 and TRBJ1-2; D is possibly TRBD1 (5 bases). Germline CDR1 reads MNHEY; CDR2 reads SVGAGI. V lost 8 bases to trimming and J lost 0 bases, with 10 bases between them. CDR3 length equals 13 residues. CDR3 in amino acids: CASLRGSNYGYTF. CDR3 nucleotide sequence: TGTGCCAGCTTAAGGGGATCTAACTATGGCTACACCTTC.

The chain links TRBV6-1 to TRBJ2-7, with 7 bases identical to TRBD2. Germline trimming cut 2 bases from V and 6 bases from J; bases unmatched to any gene: 10. Germline assignment: CDR1 MNHNS and CDR2 SASEGT. The CDR3 runs to 15 residues. The CDR3 loop reads CASSENPGTIAEQYF. CDR3 nucleotide sequence: TGTGCCAGCAGTGAAAACCCCGGGACTATAGCCGAGCAGTACTTC.

This chain links TRBV18 with TRBJ2-7, with D tentatively TRBD1 (6 bases). Germline lookup yields CDR1 KGHSH and CDR2 LQKENI. The CDR3 is made up of 14 amino acids. Trimming stripped 4 bases from V and 1 base from J, with 11 bases between. In nucleotides, the CDR3 is TGTGCCAGCTCACGAGGCGACAGGTCCTACGAGCAGTACTTC. Its translation is CASSRGDRSYEQYF. Filled out from reference TRBV18 and TRBJ2-7, the complete variable domain reads NAGVMQNPRHLVRRRGQEARLRCSPMKGHSHVYWYRQLPEEGLKFMVYLQKENIIDESGMPKERFSAEFPKEGPSILRIQQVVRGDSAAYFCASSRGDRSYEQYFGPGTRLTVT.

The chain recombines TRBV6-1 with TRBJ2-7; 8 positions agree with TRBD1. The germline CDR1 and CDR2 sequences are MNHNS and SASEGT. This CDR3 contains 15 residues. V was pared by 5 bases and J by 3 bases, with 9 bases of the junction left unmatched. This CDR3 reads CASSHDPDRGYEQYF. The CDR3 DNA reads as TGTGCCAGCAGTCACGACCCAGACAGGGGCTACGAGCAGTACTTC.

This chain joins TRBV18 and TRBJ2-1, with 8 nucleotides matching TRBD2. The V and J ends lost 4 bases and 9 bases, in that order; junction bases with no gene match: 8. The CDR3 extends over 14 amino acids. Looked up from germline, CDR1 is KGHSH and CDR2 is LQKENI. CDR3 loop: CASSRPAGAGEQFF. CDR3 nucleotide sequence: TGTGCCAGCTCACGACCAGCGGGAGCGGGTGAGCAGTTCTTC.

The gene calls are TRBV9 and TRBJ2-1; D unclear. CDR1 SGDLS and CDR2 YYNGEE come from the germline V gene. The CDR3 sequence is 13 residues long. Trimming shortened V by 0 bases and J by 9 bases, and 10 bases separated the two germline ends. The CDR3 nucleotides are TGTGCCAGCAGCGTAGAGCCCGACGGTGAGCAGTTCTTC. It is translated as CASSVEPDGEQFF.

The J gene is TRBJ1-1, the V gene TRBV2, with 8 bases aligning to TRBD1. Looked up from germline, CDR1 is SNHLY and CDR2 is FYNNEI. The CDR3 length is 14 residues. V shed 2 bases and J 3 bases; nucleotides not matched to a gene: 2. As DNA, the CDR3 is TGTGCCAGCAGTGAAAACAGGGGGTACACTGAAGCTTTCTTT. This sequence encodes CASSENRGYTEAFF.

This chain joins TRBV5-5 and TRBJ1-2, with 7 bases fitting TRBD1. The CDR3 length is 16 residues. Germline V lookup: CDR1 SGHKS, CDR2 YYEKEE (reference sequence). J gave up 4 bases and V 0 bases, and 9 bases lay outside the gene matches. The DNA for the CDR3 is TGTGCCAGCAGCTTGGGGGGGGACAGAATTGCCTATGGCTACACCTTC. Protein product: CASSLGGDRIAYGYTF. The entire variable domain, with the rest obtained from reference TRBV5-5 and TRBJ1-2, is as follows: DAGVTQSPTHLIKTRGQQVTLRCSPISGHKSVSWYQQVLGQGPQFIFQYYEKEERGRGNFPDRFSARQFPNYSSELNVNALLLGDSALYLCASSLGGDRIAYGYTFGSGTRLTVV.

J is TRBJ1-2 and V is TRBV6-5, with 7 nucleotides matching TRBD1. V lost 8 bases to trimming and J lost 3 bases; unmatched junction nucleotides: 9. Germline V gene data show CDR1 as MNHEY and CDR2 as SVGAGI. The CDR3 runs to 14 residues. In DNA form, the CDR3 reads TGTGCCAGCTTCACCGGGACAGACTACTATGGCTACACCTTC. Translated: CASFTGTDYYGYTF.

This clone showed up just a few times. This chain links TRBV11-2 with TRBJ2-7, with 9 bases identical to TRBD2. The germline CDR1 and CDR2 sequences are SGHAT and FQNNGV. The length of the CDR3 is 15 residues. The junction had 4 bases not matched to a gene; V was cut back by 0 bases and J by 4 bases. The CDR3 bases are TGTGCCAGCAGCTTAGAGGCGGGAGGGCCTTACGAGCAGTACTTC. Residues: CASSLEAGGPYEQYF.

The chain recombines TRBV7-2 with TRBJ2-1; D is uncertain. Germline lookup yields CDR1 SGHTA and CDR2 FQGNSA. V was trimmed by 2 bases and J by 9 bases, leaving 5 bases between them. The CDR3 is 11 residues long. The CDR3 DNA sequence: TGTGCCAGCAGCTTATCCGGTGAGCAGTTCTTC. It is translated as CASSLSGEQFF.

The chain uses TRBV25-1 and TRBJ1-1; no definite D call. V shed 6 bases and J shed 6 bases, with 14 bases lying between them. This CDR3 has 13 residues. Germline CDR1 MGHDK, CDR2 SYGVNS. CDR3: CASRVRGRAEAFF. CDR3 coding DNA: TGTGCCAGCAGGGTCCGAGGTCGGGCTGAAGCTTTCTTT.

V gene TRBV19 combines with J gene TRBJ2-6; D is perhaps TRBD1 (6 bases). The V end was cut by 0 bases, the J end by 0 bases, with 9 bases between. Germline values: CDR1 LNHDA, CDR2 SQIVND (reference sequence). The CDR3 has 17 amino acids. CDR3 sequence reads: CASSIDLGASGANVLTF. The CDR3 coding sequence is TGTGCCAGTAGTATAGATCTGGGGGCCTCTGGGGCCAACGTCCTGACTTTC.

The V gene is TRBV28, the J gene TRBJ1-5, with 8 bases fitting TRBD1. CDR3 length: 15 amino acids. With V trimmed by 7 bases and J by 7 bases, 12 bases remained unmatched. Germline V gene data show CDR1 as MDHEN and CDR2 as SYDVKM. CDR3 sequence (DNA): TGTGCCAGCATCTCTTATCAGGGGGCTCGGCAGCCCCAGCATTTT. This sequence encodes CASISYQGARQPQHF. The variable domain in full, with the rest retrieved from reference TRBV28 and TRBJ1-5, is DVKVTQSSRYLVKRTGEKVFLECVQDMDHENMFWYRQDPGLGLRLIYFSYDVKMKEKGDIPEGYSVSREKKERFSLILESASTNQTSMYLCASISYQGARQPQHFGDGTRLSIL.

The sample holds one count of this clone. The genes are TRBV6-6 and TRBJ1-3, with unresolved D. Germline V CDR1 and CDR2: MNHNY, SVGAGI (reference sequence). Trimming pared 7 bases from V and 0 bases from J, leaving 13 bases between. The CDR3 runs 15 residues. CDR3 sequence: CASTTIGHSGNTIYF. CDR3 nucleotide sequence: TGTGCCAGCACCACAATTGGGCACTCTGGAAACACCATATATTTT.

This clone was observed a few times. This sequence joins TRBV7-2 and TRBJ1-5; D possibly corresponds to TRBD1 (5 bases). Germline V lookup: CDR1 SGHTA, CDR2 FQGNSA. This CDR3 contains 14 residues. The V end was cut by 5 bases, the J end by 4 bases, with 12 bases between. CDR3 amino acids: CASSHRDLNQPQHF. DNA for the CDR3: TGTGCCAGCAGCCACCGGGACCTTAATCAGCCCCAGCATTTT.

V usage is TRBV7-9 and J usage is TRBJ2-2, with D perhaps TRBD1 (6 bases). Germline V lookup: CDR1 SEHNR, CDR2 FQNEAQ (reference sequence). V lost 5 bases and J 4 bases, leaving 14 bases between the germline ends. This CDR3 is 15 amino acids long. CDR3 DNA sequence: TGTGCCAGCAGCCGACCGGGACAAAGCACCGGGGAGCTGTTTTTT. It is translated as CASSRPGQSTGELFF.

This rearrangement joins TRBV7-9 to TRBJ2-7, with D possibly matching TRBD2 (7 bases). In germline, CDR1 is SEHNR, CDR2 FQNEAQ (reference sequence). Between the trimmed V and J ends, which lost 5 bases and 5 bases, there was a span of 19 bases. The CDR3 extends over 15 amino acids. CDR3 sequence: CASSRIRGGVDEQYF. CDR3 nucleotides: TGTGCCAGCAGCCGCATACGAGGGGGGGTTGACGAGCAGTACTTC.

The chain combines TRBV6-4 with TRBJ2-1; possible D gene TRBD2, 6 bases. There are 15 residues in the CDR3. Germline loops: CDR1 MRHNA, CDR2 SNTAGT. Trimming pared 3 bases from V and 4 bases from J, leaving 13 bases between. The CDR3 coding sequence is TGTGCCAGCAGTGAATGGGGAGGACCTTACAATGAGCAGTTCTTC. Its protein is CASSEWGGPYNEQFF.

The rearrangement joins TRBV7-3 to TRBJ1-2; TRBD1 is a possible D gene (5 bases). The CDR3 contains 15 residues. The V end lost 5 bases, the J end lost 0 bases, and 13 bases lay between the germline ends. Germline V gives CDR1 SGHTA, CDR2 FQGTGA. This CDR3 is CASSPGTGANYGYTF. CDR3 coding DNA: TGTGCCAGCAGCCCGGGGACCGGAGCTAACTATGGCTACACCTTC.